This is a list of T cell receptor beta chains from one sample in a study of breast tumors, draining lymph nodes, adjacent tissues. TCRdb passed the multiplex PCR reads through MiXCR, listing each CDR3 protein once. Here the sample spans about 120,000 distinct CDR3 sequences, nearly 20% being singletons. The sample was axillary lymph node tissue. These receptors all come from a female donor with breast cancer. Some clones in this sample may be carry-over from other donors' samples. Both conserved end residues are part of each CDR3. The D gene is left open where the match is weak. Size values are once, few and many counts, or a class for expanded clones, and some rows have none.

TRBD1	TRBJ2-7	TRBV6-6	many	TGTGCCAGCAGAACAGGGGGAAACTCCTACGAGCAGTACTTC	CASRTGGNSYEQYF
NA	TRBJ1-2	TRBV10-2	many	TGCGCCAGCAGTGAGATTGCGGGGACTGGCTACACCTTC	CASSEIAGTGYTF
TRBD2	TRBJ2-1	TRBV7-9	many	TGTGCCAGCAGCCCCCCGGGACTAGCGGGGAGTCACAATGAGCAGTTCTTC	CASSPPGLAGSHNEQFF
NA	TRBJ2-7	TRBV4-1	many	TGCGCCAGCAGCCAGTTGGGACTCAGCGAGCAGTACTTC	CASSQLGLSEQYF
NA	TRBJ1-2	TRBV6-1	many	TGTGCCAGCAGTGAACCATACGGACGGCGTAATAATGGCTACACCTTC	CASSEPYGRRNNGYTF
TRBD1	TRBJ2-3	TRBV29-1	many	TGCAGCGTCGTGGACAGGGGTACCACAGATACGCAGTATTTT	CSVVDRGTTDTQYF
TRBD2	TRBJ2-3	TRBV24-1	many	TGTGCCACCAGGCCCCGGGAGGCACTGGATACGCAGTATTTT	CATRPREALDTQYF
NA	TRBJ1-2	TRBV4-1	many	TGCGCCAGCAGCCCGCCTTCAGCTAACTATGGCTACACCTTC	CASSPPSANYGYTF
TRBD1	TRBJ2-7	TRBV7-9	many	TGTGCCAGCAGCCCGAGGCGACAGGGCGGAATCTACGAGCAGTACTTC	CASSPRRQGGIYEQYF
NA	TRBJ2-5	TRBV6-6	many	TGTGCCAGCAACAGAGAAGAGACCCAGTACTTC	CASNREETQYF
NA	TRBJ1-1	TRBV10-3	NA	TGTGCCATCAGTGATGTAGGGAAGGGCACTGAAGCTTTCTTT	CAISDVGKGTEAFF
NA	TRBJ2-5	TRBV2	many	TGTGCCAGCAGGCGGGGAGAGACCCAGTACTTC	CASRRGETQYF
NA	TRBJ1-6	TRBV19	many	TGTGCCAGTAGTACGACACCTAATAATTCACCCCTCCACTTT	CASSTTPNNSPLHF